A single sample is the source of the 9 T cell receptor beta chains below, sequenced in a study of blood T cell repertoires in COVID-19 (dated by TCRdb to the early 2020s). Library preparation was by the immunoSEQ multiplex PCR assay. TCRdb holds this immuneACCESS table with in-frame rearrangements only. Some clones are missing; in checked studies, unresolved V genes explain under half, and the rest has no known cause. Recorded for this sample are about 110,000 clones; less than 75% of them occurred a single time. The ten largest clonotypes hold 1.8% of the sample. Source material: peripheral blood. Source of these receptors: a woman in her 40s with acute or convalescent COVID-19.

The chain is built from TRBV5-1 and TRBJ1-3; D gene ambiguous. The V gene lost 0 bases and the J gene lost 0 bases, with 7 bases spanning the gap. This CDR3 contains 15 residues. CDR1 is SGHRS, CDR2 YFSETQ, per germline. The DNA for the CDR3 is TGCGCCAGCAGCTTGGACGGGTTCTCTGGAAACACCATATATTTT. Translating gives CASSLDGFSGNTIYF.

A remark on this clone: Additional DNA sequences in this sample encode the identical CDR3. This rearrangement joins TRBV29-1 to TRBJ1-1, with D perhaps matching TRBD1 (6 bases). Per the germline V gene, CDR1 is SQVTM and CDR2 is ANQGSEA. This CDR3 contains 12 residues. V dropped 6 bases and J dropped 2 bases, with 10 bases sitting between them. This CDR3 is CSVGQLNTEAFF. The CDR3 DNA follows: TGCAGCGTCGGACAGTTAAACACTGAAGCTTTCTTT.

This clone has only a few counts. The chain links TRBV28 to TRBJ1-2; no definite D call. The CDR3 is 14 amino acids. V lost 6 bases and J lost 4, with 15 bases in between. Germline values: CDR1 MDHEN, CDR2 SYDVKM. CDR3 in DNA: TGTGCCAGCAGCAAAGCGTCTCGTCCCTATGGCTACACCTTC. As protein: CASSKASRPYGYTF.

The DNA for the CDR3 is TGTGCCATCAAGGACATCACAACAGATACGCAGTATTTT. Protein sequence: CAIKDITTDTQYF. The chain couples TRBV10-3 to TRBJ2-3; tentatively, D is TRBD1 (5 bases). The CDR3 runs to 13 residues. Germline lookup yields CDR1 ENHRY and CDR2 SYGVKD. Trimming removed 7 bases at V and 3 bases at J, with 11 bases between.

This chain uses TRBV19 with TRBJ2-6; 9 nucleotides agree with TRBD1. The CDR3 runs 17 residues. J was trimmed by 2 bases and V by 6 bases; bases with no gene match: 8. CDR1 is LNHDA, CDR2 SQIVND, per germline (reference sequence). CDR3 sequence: CASRSGTGLAGANVLTF. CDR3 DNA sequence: TGTGCCAGTAGATCCGGGACAGGGCTGGCTGGGGCCAACGTCCTGACTTTC.

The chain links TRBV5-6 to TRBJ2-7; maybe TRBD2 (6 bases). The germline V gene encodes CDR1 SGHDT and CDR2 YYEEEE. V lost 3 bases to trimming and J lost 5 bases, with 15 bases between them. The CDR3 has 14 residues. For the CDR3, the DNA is TGTGCCAGCAGCTCCCCCGGGACTCGCGACGAGCAGTACTTC. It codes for CASSSPGTRDEQYF.

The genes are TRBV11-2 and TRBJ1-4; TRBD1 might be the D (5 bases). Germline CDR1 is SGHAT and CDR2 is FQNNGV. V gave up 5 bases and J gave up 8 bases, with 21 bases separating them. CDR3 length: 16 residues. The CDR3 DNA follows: TGTGCCAGCAGCCCCGGGGGGGGTGTGGAACAAGAAAAACTGTTTTTT. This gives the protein CASSPGGGVEQEKLFF.

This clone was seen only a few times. The CDR3 DNA sequence: TGCGCCAGCAGCCAAGATCGGCTAGACACAGATACGCAGTATTTT. This codes for CASSQDRLDTDTQYF. V is TRBV4-3 and J is TRBJ2-3; no reliable D call. Germline CDR1 LGHNA, CDR2 YSLEER. The CDR3 extends over 15 amino acids. Trimming removed 0 bases at V and 2 bases at J, with 9 bases between.

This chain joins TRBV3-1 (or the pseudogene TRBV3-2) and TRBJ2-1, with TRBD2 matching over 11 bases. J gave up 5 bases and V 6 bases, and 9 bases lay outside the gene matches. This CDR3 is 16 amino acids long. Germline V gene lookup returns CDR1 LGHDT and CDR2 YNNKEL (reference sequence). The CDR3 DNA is TGTGCCAGCAGTCGCTATAGCGGGGGGGCCCACAATGAGCAGTTCTTC. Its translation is CASSRYSGGAHNEQFF.